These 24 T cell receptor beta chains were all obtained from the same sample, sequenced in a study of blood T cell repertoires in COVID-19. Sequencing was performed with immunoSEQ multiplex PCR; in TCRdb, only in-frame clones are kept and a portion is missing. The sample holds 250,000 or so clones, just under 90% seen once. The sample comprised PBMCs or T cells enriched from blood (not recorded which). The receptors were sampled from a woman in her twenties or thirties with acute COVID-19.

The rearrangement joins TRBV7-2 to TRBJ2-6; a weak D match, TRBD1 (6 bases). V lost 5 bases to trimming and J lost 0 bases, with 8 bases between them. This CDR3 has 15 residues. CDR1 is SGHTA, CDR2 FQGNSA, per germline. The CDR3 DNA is TGTGCCAGCAGCAAGGACAGCTCTGGGGCCAACGTCCTGACTTTC. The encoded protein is CASSKDSSGANVLTF.

The chain's CDR3 is CASSPRLGTSVYNEQFF. In nucleotides, the CDR3 is TGTGCCAGCAGCCCACGCCTTGGGACTAGCGTATACAATGAGCAGTTCTTC. This chain links TRBV9 with TRBJ2-1; 10 nucleotides agree with TRBD2. The ends lost 4 bases at V and 4 bases at J; junction bases unmatched: 11. The CDR3 contains 17 residues. CDR1 and CDR2 (germline): SGDLS, YYNGEE.

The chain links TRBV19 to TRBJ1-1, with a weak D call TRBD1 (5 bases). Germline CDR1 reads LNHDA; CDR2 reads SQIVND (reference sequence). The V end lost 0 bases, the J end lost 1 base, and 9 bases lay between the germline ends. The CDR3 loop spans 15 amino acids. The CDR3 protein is CASSIDRVTNTEAFF. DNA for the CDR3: TGTGCCAGTAGTATAGACAGGGTGACGAACACTGAAGCTTTCTTT. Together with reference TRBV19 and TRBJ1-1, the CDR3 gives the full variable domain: DGGITQSPKYLFRKEGQNVTLSCEQNLNHDAMYWYRQDPGQGLRLIYYSQIVNDFQKGDIAEGYSVSREKKESFPLTVTSAQKNPTAFYLCASSIDRVTNTEAFFGQGTRLTVV.

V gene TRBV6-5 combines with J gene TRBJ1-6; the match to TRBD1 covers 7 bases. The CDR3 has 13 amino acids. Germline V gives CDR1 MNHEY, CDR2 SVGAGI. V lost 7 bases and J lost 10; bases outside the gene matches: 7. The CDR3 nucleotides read TGTGCCAGCAACAGGGGTTTAAACTCACCCCTCCACTTT. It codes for CASNRGLNSPLHF.

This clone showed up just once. CDR3 loop: CARTRRVSAGGKNYEQYF. CDR3 bases: TGTGCCAGAACCCGTAGGGTCTCCGCAGGGGGAAAAAACTACGAGCAGTACTTC. The chain combines TRBV5-3 with TRBJ2-7, with TRBD1 identical over 7 bases. TRBV5-3 counts as an open reading frame of uncertain function. This CDR3 spans 18 amino acids. V gave up 6 bases and J gave up 3 bases; unmatched junction bases: 21.

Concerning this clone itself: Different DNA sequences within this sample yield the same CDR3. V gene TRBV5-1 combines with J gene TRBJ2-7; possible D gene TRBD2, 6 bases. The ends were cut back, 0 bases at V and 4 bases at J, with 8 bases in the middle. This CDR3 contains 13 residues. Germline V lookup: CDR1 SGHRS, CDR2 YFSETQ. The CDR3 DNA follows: TGCGCCAGCAGCTTGGCGGGGGAATACGAGCAGTACTTC. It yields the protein CASSLAGEYEQYF.

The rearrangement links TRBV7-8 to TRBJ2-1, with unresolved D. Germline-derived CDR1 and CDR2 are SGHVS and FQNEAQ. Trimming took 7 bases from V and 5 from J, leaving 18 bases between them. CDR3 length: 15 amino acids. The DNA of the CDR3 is TGTGCCAGCACCCCAGGCCCATCAGCTGACAATGAGCAGTTCTTC. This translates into CASTPGPSADNEQFF.

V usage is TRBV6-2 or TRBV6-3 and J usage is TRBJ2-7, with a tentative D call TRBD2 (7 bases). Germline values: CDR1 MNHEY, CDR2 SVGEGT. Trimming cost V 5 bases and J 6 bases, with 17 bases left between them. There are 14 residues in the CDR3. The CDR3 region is CASSLQGGGREQYF. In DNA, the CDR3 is TGTGCCAGCAGTCTCCAAGGGGGAGGGCGCGAGCAGTACTTC.

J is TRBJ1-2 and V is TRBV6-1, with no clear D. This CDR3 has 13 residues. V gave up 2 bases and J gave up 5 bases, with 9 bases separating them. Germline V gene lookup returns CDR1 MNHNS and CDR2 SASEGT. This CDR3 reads CASSEPTRYGYTF. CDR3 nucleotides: TGTGCCAGCAGTGAACCAACTCGGTATGGCTACACCTTC.

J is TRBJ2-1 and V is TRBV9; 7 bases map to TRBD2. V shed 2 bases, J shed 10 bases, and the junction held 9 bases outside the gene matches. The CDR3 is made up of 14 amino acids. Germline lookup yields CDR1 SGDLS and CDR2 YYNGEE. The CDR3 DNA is TGTGCCAGCAGCGTTGGACTAGGAGTCGGAGAGCAGTTCTTC. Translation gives CASSVGLGVGEQFF.

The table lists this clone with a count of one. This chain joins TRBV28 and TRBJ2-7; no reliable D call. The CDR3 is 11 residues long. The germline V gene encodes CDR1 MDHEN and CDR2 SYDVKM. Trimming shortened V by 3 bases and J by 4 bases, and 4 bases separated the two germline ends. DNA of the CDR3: TGTGCCAGCAGTTTCGGGTACGAGCAGTACTTC. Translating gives CASSFGYEQYF.

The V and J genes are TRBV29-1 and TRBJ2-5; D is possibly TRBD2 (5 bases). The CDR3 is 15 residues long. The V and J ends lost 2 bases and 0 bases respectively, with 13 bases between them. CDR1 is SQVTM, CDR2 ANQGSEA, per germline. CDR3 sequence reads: CSVENLDSYQETQYF. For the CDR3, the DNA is TGCAGCGTTGAAAACCTGGACTCCTACCAAGAGACCCAGTACTTC.

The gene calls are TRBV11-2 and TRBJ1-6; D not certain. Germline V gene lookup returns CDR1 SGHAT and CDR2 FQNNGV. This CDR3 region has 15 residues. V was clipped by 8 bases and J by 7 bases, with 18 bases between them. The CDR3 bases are TGTGCCAGCCGCTCGATCCGGGGAGCCAATTCACCCCTCCACTTT. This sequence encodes CASRSIRGANSPLHF.

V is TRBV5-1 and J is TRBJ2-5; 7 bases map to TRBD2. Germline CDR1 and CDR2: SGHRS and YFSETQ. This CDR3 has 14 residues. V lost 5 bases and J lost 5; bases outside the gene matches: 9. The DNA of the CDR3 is TGCGCCAGCAGGGGGGGGACGTTCCAGGAGACCCAGTACTTC. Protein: CASRGGTFQETQYF.

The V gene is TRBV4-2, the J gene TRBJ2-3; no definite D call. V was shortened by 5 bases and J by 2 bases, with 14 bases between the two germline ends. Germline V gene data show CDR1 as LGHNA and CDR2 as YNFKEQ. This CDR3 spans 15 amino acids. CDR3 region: CASSSTERLTDTQYF. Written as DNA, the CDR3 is TGTGCCAGCAGCTCCACCGAGAGACTCACAGATACGCAGTATTTT.

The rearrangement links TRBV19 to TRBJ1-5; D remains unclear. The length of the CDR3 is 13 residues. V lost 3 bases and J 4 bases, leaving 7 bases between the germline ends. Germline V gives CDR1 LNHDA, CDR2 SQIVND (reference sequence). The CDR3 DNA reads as TGTGCCAGTAGTATGGAGAGGAATCAGCCCCAGCATTTT. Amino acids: CASSMERNQPQHF.

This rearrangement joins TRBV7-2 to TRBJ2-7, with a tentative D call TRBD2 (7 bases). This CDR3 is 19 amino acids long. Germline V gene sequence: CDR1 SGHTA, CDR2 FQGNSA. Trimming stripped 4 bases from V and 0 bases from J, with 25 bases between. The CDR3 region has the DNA TGTGCCAGCAGCTCAAAGGGGGGACTCGGGGAGGGGAGCTCCTACGAGCAGTACTTC. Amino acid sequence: CASSSKGGLGEGSSYEQYF.

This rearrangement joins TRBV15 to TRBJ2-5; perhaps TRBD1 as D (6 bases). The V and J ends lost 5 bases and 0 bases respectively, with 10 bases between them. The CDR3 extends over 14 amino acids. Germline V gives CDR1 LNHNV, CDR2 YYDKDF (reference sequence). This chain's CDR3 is CATSSRGNQETQYF. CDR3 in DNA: TGTGCCACCAGCTCCAGGGGTAACCAAGAGACCCAGTACTTC.

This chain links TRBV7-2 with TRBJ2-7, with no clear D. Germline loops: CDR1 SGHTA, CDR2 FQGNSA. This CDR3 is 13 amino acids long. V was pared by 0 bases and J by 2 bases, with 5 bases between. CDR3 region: CASSLAAPYEQYF. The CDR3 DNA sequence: TGTGCCAGCAGCTTAGCGGCACCCTACGAGCAGTACTTC. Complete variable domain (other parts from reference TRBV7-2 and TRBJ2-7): GAGVSQSPSNKVTEKGKDVELRCDPISGHTALYWYRQSLGQGLEFLIYFQGNSAPDKSGLPSDRFSAERTGGSVSTLTIQRTQQEDSAVYLCASSLAAPYEQYFGPGTRLTVT.

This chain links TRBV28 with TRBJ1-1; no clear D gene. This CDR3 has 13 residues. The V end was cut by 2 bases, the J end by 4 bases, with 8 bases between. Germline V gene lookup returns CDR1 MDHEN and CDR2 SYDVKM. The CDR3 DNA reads TGTGCCAGCAGTTTAACGGGTAGCACTGAAGCTTTCTTT. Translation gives CASSLTGSTEAFF.

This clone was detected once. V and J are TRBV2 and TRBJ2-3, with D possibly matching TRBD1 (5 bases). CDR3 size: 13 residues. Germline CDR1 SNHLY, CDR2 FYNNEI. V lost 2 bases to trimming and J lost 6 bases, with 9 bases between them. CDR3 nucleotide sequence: TGTGCCAGCAGTGAACAGGGATTCGATACGCAGTATTTT. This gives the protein CASSEQGFDTQYF.

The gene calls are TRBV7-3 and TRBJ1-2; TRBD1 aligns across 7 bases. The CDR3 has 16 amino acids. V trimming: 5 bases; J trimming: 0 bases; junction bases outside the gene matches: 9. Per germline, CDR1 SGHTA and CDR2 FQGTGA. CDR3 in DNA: TGTGCCAGCAGCCCTGGGACAGACAATCCTAACTATGGCTACACCTTC. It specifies CASSPGTDNPNYGYTF. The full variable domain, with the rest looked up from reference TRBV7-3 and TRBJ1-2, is GAGVSQTPSNKVTEKGKYVELRCDPISGHTALYWYRQSLGQGPEFLIYFQGTGAADDSGLPNDRFFAVRPEGSVSTLKIQRTERGDSAVYLCASSPGTDNPNYGYTFGSGTRLTVV.

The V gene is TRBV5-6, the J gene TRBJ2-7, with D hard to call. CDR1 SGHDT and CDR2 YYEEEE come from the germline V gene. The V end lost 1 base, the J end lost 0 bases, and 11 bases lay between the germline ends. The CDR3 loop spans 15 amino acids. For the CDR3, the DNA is TGTGCCAGCAGCTTGAGCCGCCAGGTCTCCTACGAGCAGTACTTC. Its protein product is CASSLSRQVSYEQYF.

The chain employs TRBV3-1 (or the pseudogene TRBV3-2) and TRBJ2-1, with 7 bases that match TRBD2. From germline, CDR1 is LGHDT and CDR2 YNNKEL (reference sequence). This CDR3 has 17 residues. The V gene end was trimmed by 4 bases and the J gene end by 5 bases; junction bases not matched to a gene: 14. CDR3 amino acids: CASSLWEVTSANNEQFF. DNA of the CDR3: TGTGCCAGCAGCCTATGGGAGGTTACTAGCGCAAACAATGAGCAGTTCTTC.